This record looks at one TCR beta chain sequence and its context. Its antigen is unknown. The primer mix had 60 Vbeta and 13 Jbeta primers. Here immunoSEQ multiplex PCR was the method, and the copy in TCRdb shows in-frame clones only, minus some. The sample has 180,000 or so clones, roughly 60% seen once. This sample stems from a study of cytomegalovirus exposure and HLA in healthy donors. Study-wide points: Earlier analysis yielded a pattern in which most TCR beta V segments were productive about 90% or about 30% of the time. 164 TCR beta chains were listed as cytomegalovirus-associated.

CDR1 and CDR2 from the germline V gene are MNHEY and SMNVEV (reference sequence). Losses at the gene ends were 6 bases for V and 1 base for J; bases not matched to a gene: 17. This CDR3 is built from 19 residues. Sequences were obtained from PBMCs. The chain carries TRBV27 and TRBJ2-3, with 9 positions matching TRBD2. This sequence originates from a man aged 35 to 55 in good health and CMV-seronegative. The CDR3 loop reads CASRRGGSGSGRGTDTQYF. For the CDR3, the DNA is TGTGCCAGCAGGAGGGGGGGTAGCGGGAGTGGGCGCGGCACAGATACGCAGTATTTT.